This TCR beta chain was captured in a study of long-term antiretroviral therapy in people with HIV. Study summary: The earliest samples predate the 2015 immediate-ART recommendation by about a decade.

The V end was cut by 0 bases, the J end by 1 base, with 11 bases between. This CDR3 comprises 16 residues. Germline V gene lookup returns CDR1 LGHNA and CDR2 YSLEER. Notes on the study in general: Spans of CDR3 length were tighter for HIV repertoires than for controls.

One or more pre-ART and two or more post-ART PBMC samples were available from each donor. The assay used was immunoSEQ (version v3.0), run at survey level. Generated by immunoSEQ multiplex PCR, the TCRdb table keeps only in-frame clones and is missing some. This table has 22,000 or so clones, about 80% appearing once. A note on this clone: No antigen is known for it.

The sequencing here drew on unsorted PBMCs, taken about 6.1 years after starting antiretroviral therapy. The genes are TRBV4-3 and TRBJ2-3; D is possibly TRBD1 or TRBD2 (5 bases each). This sequence was found in a man aged 25-40 years with HIV. CDR3 residues: CASSQDGRGGTDTQYF. The CDR3, as DNA: TGCGCCAGCAGCCAAGATGGACGAGGGGGCACAGATACGCAGTATTTT.